This record covers a single T cell receptor beta chain. Its specificity is unknown. The V and J ends lost 4 bases and 5 bases, in that order; junction bases with no gene match: 13. The CDR3 is 16 residues long. CDR1 is SGHDN and CDR2 is FVKESK in the germline V gene. The data originate from a study of cytomegalovirus exposure and HLA in healthy donors. Overall study results and limits: Across donors, sequencing depth was assumed by presence/absence analyses to be roughly uniform. Usually a TCR sequence was rare, but some public TCRs were found in many donors. Using the classifier, cytomegalovirus status was reportedly diagnosed with high specificity and sensitivity. When a later analysis compared HLA-associated TCR beta chains with equally common others, the HLA-associated chains turned out to be more clonally expanded and to have lower generation probabilities.

PCR was performed using 60 Vbeta and 13 Jbeta primers. The repertoire was sequenced with immunoSEQ multiplex PCR; TCRdb's copy has only in-frame clones and lacks some. The sample shows about 160,000 clones, around 79% of them seen only once. The chain employs TRBV14 and TRBJ2-5; 7 bases align to TRBD2. Sequencing used PBMCs. The origin of this receptor is a woman aged 45 to 65 in good health and CMV-seropositive. CDR3: CASSPLGGPSRETQYF. CDR3 in DNA: TGTGCCAGCAGCCCCCTGGGAGGGCCCAGCCGGGAGACCCAGTACTTC.